The 12 T cell receptor beta chains in this list originate from one sample, sequenced in a study of cytomegalovirus exposure and HLA in healthy donors. The PCR employed 60 Vbeta primers together with 13 Jbeta primers. Here immunoSEQ multiplex PCR was the method, and the copy in TCRdb shows in-frame clones only, minus some. The sample shows about 120,000 clones, roughly 71% of them seen only once. Sequencing was carried out using PBMCs. The receptors here all came from a woman in her thirties or forties in good health and CMV-seropositive.

This chain links TRBV7-9 with TRBJ2-4, with 7 bases matching TRBD1. The J segment lost 7 bases and the V segment lost 0 bases, leaving 6 bases of the junction unmatched. CDR1 and CDR2 from the germline V gene are SEHNR and FQNEAQ (reference sequence). The CDR3 sequence is 15 residues long. DNA of the CDR3: TGTGCCAGCAGCTTAGCGACAGGGCGCTCCAACATTCAGTACTTC. This sequence encodes CASSLATGRSNIQYF.

The rearrangement uses TRBV7-9 and TRBJ1-5; tentative D call: TRBD1 (6 bases). The germline V and J ends were trimmed by 5 bases and 0 bases, with 11 bases remaining between them. Per the germline V gene, CDR1 is SEHNR and CDR2 is FQNEAQ (reference sequence). CDR3 length equals 15 residues. CDR3 in DNA: TGTGCCAGCAGCCGCGGACAGTATAGCAATCAGCCCCAGCATTTT. Its protein product is CASSRGQYSNQPQHF.

This clone was counted only a few times. The chain is built from TRBV11-2 and TRBJ2-5; D remains ambiguous. Trimming cost V 5 bases and J 1 base, with 8 bases left between them. The CDR3 consists of 13 residues. Germline V gene lookup returns CDR1 SGHAT and CDR2 FQNNGV. Written as DNA, the CDR3 is TGTGCCAGCAGCGTCTGGGCCCAAGAGACCCAGTACTTC. It translates to CASSVWAQETQYF.

This clone was seen only a few times. The CDR3 nucleotides read TGTGCCAGCAGTTTTGGGCAGCCAGGAGAGACCCAGTACTTC. Its translation: CASSFGQPGETQYF. The chain carries TRBV6-6 and TRBJ2-5; D gene unclear. This CDR3 is 14 amino acids long. V lost 4 bases to trimming and J lost 4 bases, with 13 bases between them. Looked up from germline, CDR1 is MNHNY and CDR2 is SVGAGI (reference sequence).

This chain links TRBV6-5 with TRBJ2-1; D perhaps matches TRBD2 (6 bases). The germline V gene has CDR1 MNHEY and CDR2 SVGAGI. This CDR3 is 14 amino acids long. Between the trimmed V and J ends, which lost 4 bases and 6 bases, there was a span of 13 bases. The CDR3 DNA reads as TGTGCCAGCAGTTCAGGAGGGGCAGGCAATGAGCAGTTCTTC. Translated, it gives CASSSGGAGNEQFF.

The chain uses TRBV19 and TRBJ2-1, with a possible D match to TRBD2 (6 bases). Trimming pared 1 base from V and 0 bases from J, leaving 10 bases between. This CDR3 spans 16 amino acids. Germline values: CDR1 LNHDA, CDR2 SQIVND (reference sequence). The CDR3 bases are TGTGCCAGTAGTATAGGGGCGGGGCGCTCCTACAATGAGCAGTTCTTC. This translates into CASSIGAGRSYNEQFF.

J is TRBJ1-5 and V is TRBV27; maybe TRBD1 (5 bases). V was pared by 3 bases and J by 0 bases, with 9 bases between. The germline V gene encodes CDR1 MNHEY and CDR2 SMNVEV (reference sequence). The CDR3 extends over 15 amino acids. CDR3 bases: TGTGCCAGCAGTTTTGCAGGGAATAGCAATCAGCCCCAGCATTTT. This translates into CASSFAGNSNQPQHF.

The V call is TRBV5-4, the J call TRBJ2-2, with TRBD1 identical over 10 bases. Per the germline V gene, CDR1 is SGHNT and CDR2 is YYREEE (reference sequence). V gave up 2 bases and J gave up 5 bases; unmatched junction bases: 6. This CDR3 region has 16 residues. CDR3 region: CASSFSTGGWTGELFF. The CDR3 nucleotides read TGTGCCAGCAGCTTTTCGACAGGGGGCTGGACCGGGGAGCTGTTTTTT.

V usage is TRBV19 and J usage is TRBJ1-5; 7 nucleotides line up with TRBD1. From germline, CDR1 is LNHDA and CDR2 SQIVND (reference sequence). With V trimmed by 7 bases and J by 7 bases, 10 bases remained unmatched. The CDR3 spans 14 residues. CDR3: CASKTGRGRQPQHF. The CDR3 region has the DNA TGTGCCAGTAAGACAGGGCGAGGTCGGCAGCCCCAGCATTTT. Full variable domain (missing parts from reference TRBV19 and TRBJ1-5): DGGITQSPKYLFRKEGQNVTLSCEQNLNHDAMYWYRQDPGQGLRLIYYSQIVNDFQKGDIAEGYSVSREKKESFPLTVTSAQKNPTAFYLCASKTGRGRQPQHFGDGTRLSIL.

This chain joins TRBV27 and TRBJ2-5, with 7 nucleotides matching TRBD1. Germline values: CDR1 MNHEY, CDR2 SMNVEV (reference sequence). The ends lost 5 bases at V and 2 bases at J; junction bases unmatched: 8. The CDR3 length is 15 residues. The CDR3 sequence: CASSPWTGGQETQYF. CDR3 bases: TGTGCCAGCAGTCCGTGGACAGGAGGACAAGAGACCCAGTACTTC.

This clone was counted a few times. The chain carries TRBV7-2 and TRBJ1-1; no definite D call. Trimming stripped 3 bases from V and 1 base from J, with 9 bases between. Germline V CDR1 and CDR2: SGHTA, FQGNSA. The CDR3 loop spans 14 amino acids. The DNA of the CDR3 is TGTGCCAGCAGCTTTCTGTCAGGGAACACTGAAGCTTTCTTT. This codes for CASSFLSGNTEAFF.

This chain uses TRBV30 with TRBJ2-7, with 9 bases lining up with TRBD2. Unmatched junction bases numbered 8, after V lost 5 bases and J lost 6 bases. The germline V gene encodes CDR1 GTSNPN and CDR2 SVGIG (reference sequence). The CDR3 runs 13 residues. The CDR3 DNA reads TGTGCCTGGGACGGACTAGCGACGTCCGAGCAGTACTTC. As protein: CAWDGLATSEQYF.